This TCR beta chain was captured in a study of blood T cell repertoires in COVID-19. The germline CDR1 and CDR2 sequences are MNHNY and SVGAGI (reference sequence). The length of the CDR3 is 13 residues. V trimming: 3 bases; J trimming: 7 bases; junction bases outside the gene matches: 3. Sequenced by immunoSEQ multiplex PCR; TCRdb stores in-frame clones only, minus some. The sample lists 250,000 to 300,000 clones, around nine tenths occurring once. Sequenced input: peripheral blood. The chain couples TRBV6-6 to TRBJ2-1, with 7 bases lining up with TRBD1. The TCR originated in a woman in her 70s with COVID-19, enrolled during active disease. This chain's CDR3 is CASSYPGGNEQFF. The CDR3 nucleotides read TGTGCCAGCAGTTATCCAGGGGGAAATGAGCAGTTCTTC.